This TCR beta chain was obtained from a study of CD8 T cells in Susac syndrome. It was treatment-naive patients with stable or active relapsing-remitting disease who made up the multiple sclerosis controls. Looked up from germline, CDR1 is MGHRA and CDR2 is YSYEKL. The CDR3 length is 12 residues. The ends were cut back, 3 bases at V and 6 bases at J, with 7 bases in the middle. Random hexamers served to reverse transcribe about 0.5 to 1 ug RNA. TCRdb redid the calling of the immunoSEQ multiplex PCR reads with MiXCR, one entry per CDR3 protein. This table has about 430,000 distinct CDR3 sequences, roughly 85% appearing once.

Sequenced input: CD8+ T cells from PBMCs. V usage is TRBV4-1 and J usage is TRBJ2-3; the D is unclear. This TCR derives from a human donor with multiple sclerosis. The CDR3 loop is CASSHPLDTQYF. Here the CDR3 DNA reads TGCGCCAGCAGCCACCCCTTGGATACGCAGTATTTT.